The rows below give T cell receptor beta chains drawn from one sample of a study of blood T cell repertoires in COVID-19. This table comes from immunoSEQ multiplex PCR, and its TCRdb copy is limited to in-frame clones, with some not included. The sample consists of around 140,000 clones, around 87% of them appearing once. The sequencing sample was made of PBMCs or T cells enriched from blood (not recorded which). Receptor source: a man aged 55-75 years who had recovered from COVID-19. The conserved cysteine and the conserved F or W are not part of the CDR3 here.

j_call,v_call,cdr3_aa
TRBJ2-7,TRBV6-5,ASSYQRSSEQY
TRBJ2-7,TRBV7-2,ASSLGTSGRLNEQY
TRBJ1-5,TRBV6-2/TRBV6-3,ASSSRGQGTHQPQH
TRBJ2-3,TRBV5-1,ASSPPSSTDTQY
TRBJ1-1,TRBV3-1/TRBV3-2,ASSPRQNTEAF
TRBJ1-4,TRBV4-1,ASSQAGGPTGLGEKLF
TRBJ2-3,TRBV6-5,ASSISGKGTDTQY
TRBJ2-7,TRBV11-2,ASSGRGGLGEQY
TRBJ2-2,TRBV30,AWRPGEKLTGELF
TRBJ2-7,TRBV29-1,SAGQRQYPYEQY